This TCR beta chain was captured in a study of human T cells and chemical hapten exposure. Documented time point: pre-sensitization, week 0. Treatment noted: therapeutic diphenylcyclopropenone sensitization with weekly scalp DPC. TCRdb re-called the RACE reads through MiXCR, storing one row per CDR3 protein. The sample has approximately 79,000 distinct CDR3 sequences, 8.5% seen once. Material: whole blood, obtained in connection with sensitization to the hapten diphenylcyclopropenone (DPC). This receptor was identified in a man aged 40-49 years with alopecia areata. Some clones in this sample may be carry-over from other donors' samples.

CDR3 protein: CASSELAGRRAGELFF. CDR3 nucleotides: TGTGCCAGCAGTGAATTGGCAGGGCGAAGGGCCGGGGAGCTGTTTTTT. The chain has TRBV25-1 and TRBJ2-2; the D gene is possibly TRBD1 (5 bases). Trimming stripped 1 base from V and 6 bases from J, with 15 bases between. Germline assignment: CDR1 MGHDK and CDR2 SYGVNS. The CDR3 totals 16 residues.